Here is one TCR beta chain with its context. The data were produced by immunoSEQ multiplex PCR, yet TCRdb's version contains in-frame clones alone and is incomplete. Of under 350,000 clones in the sample, roughly 91% were seen once. These data come from a study of blood T cell repertoires in COVID-19. The ends lost 6 bases at V and 4 bases at J; junction bases unmatched: 10. Per germline, CDR1 LNHDA and CDR2 SQIVND (reference sequence). The CDR3 has 15 residues. The TCR originated in a man in his forties with acute or convalescent COVID-19. Specimen: peripheral blood. The J gene is TRBJ2-3, the V gene TRBV19, with 7 nucleotides matching TRBD1. The CDR3 here is CASSLNLQGADTQYF. The DNA for the CDR3 is TGTGCCAGTAGCCTCAACCTCCAGGGGGCAGATACGCAGTATTTT.